This T cell receptor (beta chain) was observed in a study of identical twins. A universal primer site was added by template switching, and unique molecular identifiers were carried by the cDNA. Each CDR3 protein is one row after TCRdb ran MiXCR on the 5' RACE reads. The repertoire has 550,000 to 700,000 distinct CDR3 sequences, about 20% of them found once; the top ten carry roughly 4%. The same specimen was also included in a second study, on T cells expressing NK-cell markers.

Source material: PBMCs. The sequence derives from a young woman in good health.

CDR3 DNA sequence: TGTGCCAGCAGCTTAGTATGGCCCCTAGACATGAACACTGAAGCTTTCTTT. Its translation: CASSLVWPLDMNTEAFF. The V gene is TRBV7-9, the J gene TRBJ1-1; D is undetermined. V was shortened by 1 base and J by 0 bases, with 15 bases between the two germline ends. The CDR3 runs 17 residues. In germline, CDR1 is SEHNR, CDR2 FQNEAQ (reference sequence).